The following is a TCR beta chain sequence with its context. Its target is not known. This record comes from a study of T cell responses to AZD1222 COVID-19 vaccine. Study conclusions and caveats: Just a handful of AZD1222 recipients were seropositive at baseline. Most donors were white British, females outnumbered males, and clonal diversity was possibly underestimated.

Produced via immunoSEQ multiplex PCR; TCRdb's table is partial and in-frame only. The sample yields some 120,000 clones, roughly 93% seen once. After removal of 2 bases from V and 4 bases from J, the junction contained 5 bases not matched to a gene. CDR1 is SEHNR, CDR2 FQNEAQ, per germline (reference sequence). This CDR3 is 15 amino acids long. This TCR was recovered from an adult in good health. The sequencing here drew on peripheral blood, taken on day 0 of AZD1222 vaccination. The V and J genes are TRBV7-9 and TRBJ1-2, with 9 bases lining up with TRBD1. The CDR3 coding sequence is TGTGCCAGCAGCTTATCCGACAGGGGGGCCTATGGCTACACCTTC. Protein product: CASSLSDRGAYGYTF.